This T cell receptor beta chain was found in a study of cytomegalovirus exposure and HLA in healthy donors. Study information: Early release data held some 79 million unique TCRs from HLA-typed donors. Whole-study results and caveats: In an earlier analysis, productive rearrangement rates for most beta V segments clustered near 87% or 30%. By HLA locus, TCR association rates varied in a later analysis, with DRB1 showing the most and HLA-C the fewest. Investigators reported 150 to 200 TCR beta chains as tied to cytomegalovirus.

The PCR had 60 Vbeta and 13 Jbeta primers. The assay was immunoSEQ multiplex PCR, and TCRdb's table has in-frame clones only and misses some. This table has about 130,000 clones, about 73% appearing once. The CDR3 loop spans 15 amino acids. V lost 4 bases, J lost 0 bases, and 13 bases lay in between. CDR1 MNHEY and CDR2 SVGAGI come from the germline V gene. With regard to this clone: No antigen is known for it.

The TCR was taken from a human donor in good health. Sequencing was done on a sample of PBMCs. V and J are TRBV6-5 and TRBJ2-7; possible D gene TRBD2, 5 bases. CDR3 in amino acids: CASSFSGSDSYEQYF. The CDR3 DNA reads TGTGCCAGCAGTTTCTCGGGTAGCGACTCCTACGAGCAGTACTTC.